This is a list of T cell receptor beta chains from one sample in a study of CD8 T cells in Susac syndrome. Each CDR3 protein is one row after TCRdb ran MiXCR on the immunoSEQ multiplex PCR reads. The top ten hold around 0.2% of the sample, which has some 300,000 distinct CDR3 sequences, approximately 85% seen once. The sequenced sample was CD8+ T cells from PBMCs. These receptor sequences come from a human donor with multiple sclerosis. Both conserved end residues are part of each CDR3. The order of the fields is V gene, D gene, J gene, clone size, CDR3 DNA, CDR3 protein. The D gene is left open where the match is weak. Size tells how often a clone was seen (once, few, many) or the class of an expanded clone, and some rows leave it out.

V: TRBV5-1; D: TRBD1; J: TRBJ1-2; size: -; DNA: TGCGCCAGCAGCTCCACAGGGGCGTATGGCTACACCTTC; CDR3: CASSSTGAYGYTF
V: TRBV29-1; D: -; J: TRBJ2-7; size: -; DNA: TGCAGCGTTGAAGGGCAGCTCTACGAGCAGTACTTC; CDR3: CSVEGQLYEQYF
V: TRBV4-2; D: TRBD2; J: TRBJ2-7; size: -; DNA: TGTGCCAGCAGCCAACAACCTCCTCGGGGACTAGCGATATACGAGCAGTACTTC; CDR3: CASSQQPPRGLAIYEQYF
V: TRBV20-1; D: TRBD1; J: TRBJ2-1; size: -; DNA: TGCAGTGCTATTACCGGGACAGGGGGCGGTATTAGCTCCTACAATGAGCAGTTCTTC; CDR3: CSAITGTGGGISSYNEQFF
V: TRBV30; D: -; J: TRBJ2-7; size: -; DNA: TGTGCCTGGAGTCCAGGGAGAACCTACGAGCAGTACTTC; CDR3: CAWSPGRTYEQYF
V: TRBV4-3; D: -; J: TRBJ2-3; size: -; DNA: TGCGCCAGCAGCCAAGACCAGGGTTGGGATACGCAGTATTTT; CDR3: CASSQDQGWDTQYF
V: TRBV9; D: TRBD2; J: TRBJ2-5; size: -; DNA: TGTGCCAGCAGCACCATAGCGGGAGGGCCTCAAGAGACCCAGTACTTC; CDR3: CASSTIAGGPQETQYF
V: TRBV7-9; D: TRBD2; J: TRBJ2-3; size: -; DNA: TGTGCCAGCAGTCCGACTAGCTTCTTGGCCTCAGATACGCAGTATTTT; CDR3: CASSPTSFLASDTQYF
V: TRBV9; D: -; J: TRBJ1-2; size: -; DNA: TGTGCCAGCAGCGTAGGGAAGGGGGGTCCCGTGGATGGCTACACCTTC; CDR3: CASSVGKGGPVDGYTF
V: TRBV12-5; D: -; J: TRBJ2-1; size: -; DNA: TGTGCTAGTGCGGTAGCGGCAAACTCCTACAATGAGCAGTTCTTC; CDR3: CASAVAANSYNEQFF
V: TRBV19; D: TRBD1; J: TRBJ1-2; size: -; DNA: TGTGCCAGTAATATCCAGGGGGCCGACTATGGCTACACCTTC; CDR3: CASNIQGADYGYTF
V: TRBV28; D: -; J: TRBJ2-3; size: -; DNA: TGTGCCAGCAGTTTGAGGATAACAGATACGCAGTATTTT; CDR3: CASSLRITDTQYF
V: TRBV6-5; D: -; J: TRBJ2-3; size: -; DNA: TGTGCCAGCTCCCAGGGGGGCTACGGGACAGATACGCAGTATTTT; CDR3: CASSQGGYGTDTQYF
V: TRBV19; D: -; J: TRBJ2-1; size: -; DNA: TGTGCCAGTAGTATCCTGGCGCGAACCGTCCCCTCCTACAATGAGCAGTTCTTC; CDR3: CASSILARTVPSYNEQFF
V: TRBV6-6; D: -; J: TRBJ1-2; size: -; DNA: TGTGCCAGCAGTTACGACGGGCAAGGCTACACCTTC; CDR3: CASSYDGQGYTF
V: TRBV6-5; D: -; J: TRBJ1-5; size: few; DNA: TGTGCCAGCAGTTACTCAGAGGCTCAGCCCCAGCATTTT; CDR3: CASSYSEAQPQHF
V: TRBV5-6; D: -; J: TRBJ2-3; size: -; DNA: TGTGCCAGCGCGACTTCTCCCCCCAAAGCTAGCACAGATACGCAGTATTTT; CDR3: CASATSPPKASTDTQYF
V: TRBV27; D: -; J: TRBJ2-7; size: -; DNA: TGTGCCAGCAGTTTACAGTCGATCAGCTACGAGCAGTACTTC; CDR3: CASSLQSISYEQYF
V: TRBV6-5; D: -; J: TRBJ2-1; size: -; DNA: TGTGCCAGCAGTTACTTAGCGGATACCTACAATGAGCAGTTCTTC; CDR3: CASSYLADTYNEQFF
V: TRBV11-2; D: TRBD2; J: TRBJ2-1; size: few; DNA: TGTGCCAGCAGCTCCGGGACTAGCGCCACTGAGGGTGAGCAGTTCTTC; CDR3: CASSSGTSATEGEQFF
V: TRBV12-3/TRBV12-4; D: -; J: TRBJ2-1; size: few; DNA: TGTGCCAGCAGCTTTGGACCTAACAATGAGCAGTTCTTC; CDR3: CASSFGPNNEQFF
V: TRBV19; D: -; J: TRBJ2-3; size: -; DNA: TGTGCCAGTAGTATATCCCCTATAGCGGCTAGCACAGATACGCAGTATTTT; CDR3: CASSISPIAASTDTQYF
V: TRBV5-4; D: -; J: TRBJ2-1; size: few; DNA: TGTGCCAGCAGCTTGGTTGACAATGAGCAGTTCTTC; CDR3: CASSLVDNEQFF
V: TRBV18; D: TRBD2; J: TRBJ2-5; size: -; DNA: TGTGCCAGCTCTCCCGGGACTAGCGGCTGGAGGGAGACCCAGTACTTC; CDR3: CASSPGTSGWRETQYF
V: TRBV6-1; D: TRBD1; J: TRBJ1-5; size: few; DNA: TGTGCCAGCAGCGGGACAGGAGATCAGCCCCAGCATTTT; CDR3: CASSGTGDQPQHF
V: TRBV6-5; D: TRBD2; J: TRBJ2-5; size: -; DNA: TGTGCCAGCAGTTTAATAGCGGGAGCAGTAGAGACCCAGTACTTC; CDR3: CASSLIAGAVETQYF
V: TRBV7-2; D: TRBD1; J: TRBJ1-2; size: -; DNA: TGTGCCAGCAGCTCCAGGACAGGGGTAGCTAACTATGGCTACACCTTC; CDR3: CASSSRTGVANYGYTF
V: TRBV11-3; D: TRBD2; J: TRBJ2-2; size: -; DNA: TGTGCCAGCAGCGTGAGACTAGCGGTGAACACCGGGGAGCTGTTTTTT; CDR3: CASSVRLAVNTGELFF
V: TRBV29-1; D: -; J: TRBJ2-1; size: -; DNA: TGCAGCTGGAGCGAGGGGTACAATGAGCAGTTCTTC; CDR3: CSWSEGYNEQFF
V: TRBV28; D: TRBD1; J: TRBJ2-1; size: -; DNA: TGTGCCAGCAGCTCCGTCCGGGACAGGGAGTTTGATGAGCAGTTCTTC; CDR3: CASSSVRDREFDEQFF
V: TRBV7-3; D: TRBD2; J: TRBJ2-1; size: -; DNA: TGTGCCAGCAGTCCCGGGACTAGCGGGAGGGGCCCTGGGGTTGAGCAGTTCTTC; CDR3: CASSPGTSGRGPGVEQFF